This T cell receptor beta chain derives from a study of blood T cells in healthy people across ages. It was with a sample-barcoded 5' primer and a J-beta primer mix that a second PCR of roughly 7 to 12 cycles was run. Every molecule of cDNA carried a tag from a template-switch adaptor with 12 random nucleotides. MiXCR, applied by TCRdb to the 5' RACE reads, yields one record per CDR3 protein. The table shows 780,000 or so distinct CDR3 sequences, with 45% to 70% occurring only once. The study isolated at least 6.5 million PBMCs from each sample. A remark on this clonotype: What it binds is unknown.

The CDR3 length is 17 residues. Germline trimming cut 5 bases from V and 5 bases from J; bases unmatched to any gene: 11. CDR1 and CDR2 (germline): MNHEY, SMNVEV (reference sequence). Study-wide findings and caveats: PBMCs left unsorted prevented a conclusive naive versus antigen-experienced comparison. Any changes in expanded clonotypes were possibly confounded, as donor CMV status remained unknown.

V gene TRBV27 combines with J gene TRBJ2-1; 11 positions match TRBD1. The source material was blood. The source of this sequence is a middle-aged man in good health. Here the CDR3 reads CASSRKPGQGAHNEQFF. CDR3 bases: TGTGCCAGCAGTCGTAAGCCCGGACAGGGGGCCCACAATGAGCAGTTCTTC.